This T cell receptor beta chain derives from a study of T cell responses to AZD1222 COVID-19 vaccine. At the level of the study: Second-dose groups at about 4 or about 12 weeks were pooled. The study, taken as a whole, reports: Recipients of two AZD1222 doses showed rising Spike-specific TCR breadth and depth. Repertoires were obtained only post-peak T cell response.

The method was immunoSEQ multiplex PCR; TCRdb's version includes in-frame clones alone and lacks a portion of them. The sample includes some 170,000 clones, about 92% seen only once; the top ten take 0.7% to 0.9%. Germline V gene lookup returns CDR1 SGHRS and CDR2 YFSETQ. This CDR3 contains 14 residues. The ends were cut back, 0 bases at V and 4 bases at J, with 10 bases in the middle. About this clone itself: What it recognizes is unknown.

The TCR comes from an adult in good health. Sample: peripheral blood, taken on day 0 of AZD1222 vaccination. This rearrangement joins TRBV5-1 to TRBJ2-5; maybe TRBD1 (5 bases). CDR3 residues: CASSLEGWGETQYF. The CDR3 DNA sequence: TGCGCCAGCAGCTTGGAGGGGTGGGGAGAGACCCAGTACTTC.